This T cell receptor (beta chain) derives from a study of cytomegalovirus exposure and HLA in healthy donors. Regarding the study as a whole: Many donors shared some public TCRs, even though most TCR sequences were rare.

The donors were part of the validation cohort of roughly 110 subjects. That cohort was separate from the first cohort, which comprised under 700 subjects. Germline V gene sequence: CDR1 GTSNPN, CDR2 SVGIG (reference sequence). The CDR3 has 11 amino acids. V lost 1 base and J lost 10, with 8 bases in between. The table came from immunoSEQ multiplex PCR; TCRdb's copy has only in-frame clones and leaves some out. The sample holds about 170,000 clones, roughly 91% seen once. Concerning this clone: The antigen remains undetermined.

The TCR sequence derives from a man younger than 35 in good health and CMV-seropositive. V is TRBV30 and J is TRBJ2-1; no clear D gene. Specimen: PBMCs. Here the CDR3 DNA reads TGTGCCTGGAGTGACTTGGTAGAGCAGTTCTTC. Translating gives CAWSDLVEQFF.